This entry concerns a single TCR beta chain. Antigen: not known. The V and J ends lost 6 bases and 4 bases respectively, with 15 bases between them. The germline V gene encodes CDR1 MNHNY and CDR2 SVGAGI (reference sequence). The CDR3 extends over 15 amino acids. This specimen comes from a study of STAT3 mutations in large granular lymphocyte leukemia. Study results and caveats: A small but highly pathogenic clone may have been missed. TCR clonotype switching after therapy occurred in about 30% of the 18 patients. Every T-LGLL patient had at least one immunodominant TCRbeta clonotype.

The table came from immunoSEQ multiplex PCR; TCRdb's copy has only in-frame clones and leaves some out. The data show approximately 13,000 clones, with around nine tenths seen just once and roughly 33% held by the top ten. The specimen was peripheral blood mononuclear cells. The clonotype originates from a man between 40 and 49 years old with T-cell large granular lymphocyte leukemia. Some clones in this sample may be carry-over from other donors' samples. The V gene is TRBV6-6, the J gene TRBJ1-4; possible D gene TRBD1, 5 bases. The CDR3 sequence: CASRGGDVFNEKLFF. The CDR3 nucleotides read TGTGCCAGCAGGGGGGGGGACGTCTTTAATGAAAAACTGTTTTTT.